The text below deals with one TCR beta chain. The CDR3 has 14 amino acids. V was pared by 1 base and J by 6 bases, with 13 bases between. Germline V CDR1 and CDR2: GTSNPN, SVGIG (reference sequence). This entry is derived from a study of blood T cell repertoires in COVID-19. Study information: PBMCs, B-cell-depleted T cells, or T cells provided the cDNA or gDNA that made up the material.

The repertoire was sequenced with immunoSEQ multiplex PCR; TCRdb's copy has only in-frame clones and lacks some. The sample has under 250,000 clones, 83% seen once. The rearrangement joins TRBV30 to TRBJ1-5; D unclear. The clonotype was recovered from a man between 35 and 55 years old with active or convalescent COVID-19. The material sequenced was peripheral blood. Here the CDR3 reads CAWSGNTGSQPQHF. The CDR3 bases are TGTGCCTGGAGTGGAAACACGGGGAGTCAGCCCCAGCATTTT.